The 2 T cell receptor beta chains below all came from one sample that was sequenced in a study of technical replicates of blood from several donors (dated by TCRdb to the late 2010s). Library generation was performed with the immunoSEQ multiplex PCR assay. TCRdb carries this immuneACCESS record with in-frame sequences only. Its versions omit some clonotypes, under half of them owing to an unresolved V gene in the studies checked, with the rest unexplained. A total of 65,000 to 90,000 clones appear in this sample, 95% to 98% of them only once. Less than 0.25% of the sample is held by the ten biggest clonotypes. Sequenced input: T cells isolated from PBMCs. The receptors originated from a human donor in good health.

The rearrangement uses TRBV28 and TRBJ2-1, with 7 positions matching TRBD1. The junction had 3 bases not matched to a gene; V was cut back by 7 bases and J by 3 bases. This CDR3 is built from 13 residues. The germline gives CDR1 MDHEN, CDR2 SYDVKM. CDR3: CASNRDSYNEQFF. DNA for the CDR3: TGTGCCAGCAACCGGGACAGCTACAATGAGCAGTTCTTC.

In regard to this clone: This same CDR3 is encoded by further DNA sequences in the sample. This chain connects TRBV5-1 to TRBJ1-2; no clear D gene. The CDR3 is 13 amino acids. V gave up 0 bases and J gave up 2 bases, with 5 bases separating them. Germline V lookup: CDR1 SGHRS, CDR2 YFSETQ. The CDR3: CASSLGQNYGYTF. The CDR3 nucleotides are TGCGCCAGCAGCTTGGGGCAGAACTATGGCTACACCTTC. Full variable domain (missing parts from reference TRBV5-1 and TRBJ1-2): KAGVTQTPRYLIKTRGQQVTLSCSPISGHRSVSWYQQTPGQGLQFLFEYFSETQRNKGNFPGRFSGRQFSNSRSEMNVSTLELGDSALYLCASSLGQNYGYTFGSGTRLTVV.